These 2 T cell receptor beta chains originate from one sample sequenced in a study of OX40 agonist ivuxolimab in advanced cancers. The assay was immunoSEQ multiplex PCR, and TCRdb's table has in-frame clones only and misses some. The sample includes about 72,000 clones, over 70% seen only once; the top ten take about 5%. Specimen: CD4+ or CD8+ T cells sorted from blood, collected in a trial of the OX40 agonist ivuxolimab. The receptors stem from an adult with an advanced solid tumor such as melanoma, head and neck, liver or kidney cancer.

The count of this clone is one. The chain is built from TRBV7-6 and TRBJ2-1; D is possibly TRBD2 (7 bases). CDR3 length equals 16 residues. The ends were cut back, 5 bases at V and 3 bases at J, with 17 bases in the middle. The germline gives CDR1 SGHVS, CDR2 FNYEAQ. Here the CDR3 DNA reads TGTGCCAGCAGCGGGGGCGGGGGAGCCTTCTACAATGAGCAGTTCTTC. Its translation is CASSGGGGAFYNEQFF.

This chain connects TRBV10-3 to TRBJ2-1, with 10 bases identical to TRBD2. The CDR3 is 16 residues long. Germline values: CDR1 ENHRY, CDR2 SYGVKD. J gave up 7 bases and V 7 bases, and 13 bases lay outside the gene matches. For the CDR3, the DNA is TGTGCCATCAAGGCTAGCGGGAGAACGGTATTGAATGAGCAGTTCTTC. It specifies CAIKASGRTVLNEQFF.